This T cell receptor beta chain was retrieved from a study of T cell changes during pregnancy in multiple sclerosis (dated by TCRdb to between 2018 and 2021). In terms of the full investigation: In women with multiple sclerosis, the researchers looked at how the T cell repertoire shifted as pregnancy progressed.

Library preparation was by the immunoSEQ multiplex PCR assay. As stored in TCRdb, this immuneACCESS dataset retains in-frame rearrangements with V and J assigned. A fraction of the clones does not appear; measured against another copy, unresolved V genes explain less than half of the discrepancy, and the remainder lacks a known reason. Within this sample are under 110,000 clones, with about 90% of them counted one time only. The ten largest clones take up 1.6% of the sample. About this clone: No antigen is known for it. No base-level quality is on record; no much larger clone is a single base apart.

V is pruned by 8 bases and J by 1 base, leaving 11 bases of the junction without a gene match. The germline V gene (reference sequence) sets CDR1 to MNHEY and CDR2 to SMNVEV. From cysteine to phenylalanine, the CDR3 is 17 amino acids long. The CDR3 DNA has 51 bases and is translated from base 1. This sequence uses TRBV27 and TRBJ1-2; 12 central nucleotides agree with TRBD1. The origin of this receptor is a female donor with multiple sclerosis, enrolled in a pregnancy study. The source material was peripheral blood, sampled before pregnancy. The CDR3 reads as follows: CASRRTGQGAGNYGYTF. The DNA sequence follows: TGTGCCAGCCGTAGGACGGGACAGGGGGCGGGTAACTATGGCTACACCTTC.